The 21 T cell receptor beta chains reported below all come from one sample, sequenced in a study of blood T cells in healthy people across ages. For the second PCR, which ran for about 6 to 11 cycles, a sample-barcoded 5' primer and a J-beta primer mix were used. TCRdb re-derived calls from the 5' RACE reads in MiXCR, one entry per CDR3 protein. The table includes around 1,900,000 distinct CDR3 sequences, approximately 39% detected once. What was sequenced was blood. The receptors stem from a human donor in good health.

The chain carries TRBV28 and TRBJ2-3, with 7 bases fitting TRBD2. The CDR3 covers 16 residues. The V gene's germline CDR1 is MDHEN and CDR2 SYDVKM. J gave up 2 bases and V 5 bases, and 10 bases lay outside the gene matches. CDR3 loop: CASSPMTSSDTDTQYF. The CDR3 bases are TGTGCCAGCAGTCCTATGACTAGCAGCGACACAGATACGCAGTATTTT.

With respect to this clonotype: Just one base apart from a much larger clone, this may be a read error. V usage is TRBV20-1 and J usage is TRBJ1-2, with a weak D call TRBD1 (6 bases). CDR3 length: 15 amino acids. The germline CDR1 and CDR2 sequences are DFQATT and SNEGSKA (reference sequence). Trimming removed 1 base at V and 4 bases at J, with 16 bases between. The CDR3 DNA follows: TGCAGTGCTAGAGGGTTTGTTGAGGGGGGCTATGGCTACACCTTC. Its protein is CSARGFVEGGYGYTF.

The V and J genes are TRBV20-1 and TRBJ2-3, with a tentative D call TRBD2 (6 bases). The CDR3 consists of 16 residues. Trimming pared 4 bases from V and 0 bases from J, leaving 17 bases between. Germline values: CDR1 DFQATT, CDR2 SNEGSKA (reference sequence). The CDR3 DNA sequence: TGCAGTGCTAAGGCGGGACGGGAAGCTAGCACAGATACGCAGTATTTT. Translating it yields CSAKAGREASTDTQYF.

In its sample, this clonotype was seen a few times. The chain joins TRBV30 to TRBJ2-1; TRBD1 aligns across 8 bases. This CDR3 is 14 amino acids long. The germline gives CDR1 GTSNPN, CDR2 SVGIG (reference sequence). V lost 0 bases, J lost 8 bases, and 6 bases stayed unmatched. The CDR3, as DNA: TGTGCCTGGAGTGTACAGGGGGGTGGCGATGAGCAGTTCTTC. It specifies CAWSVQGGGDEQFF.

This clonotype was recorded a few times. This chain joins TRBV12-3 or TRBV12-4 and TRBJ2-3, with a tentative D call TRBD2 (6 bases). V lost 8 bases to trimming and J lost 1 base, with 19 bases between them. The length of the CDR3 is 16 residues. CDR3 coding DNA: TGTGCCAGCTCTTGGGGGGTGGACGCCCGCACAGATACGCAGTATTTT. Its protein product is CASSWGVDARTDTQYF.

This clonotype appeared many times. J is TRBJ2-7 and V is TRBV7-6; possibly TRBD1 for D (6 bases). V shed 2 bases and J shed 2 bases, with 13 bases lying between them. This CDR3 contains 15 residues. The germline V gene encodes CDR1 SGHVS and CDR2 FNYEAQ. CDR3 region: CASSLSQGGTYEQYF. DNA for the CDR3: TGTGCCAGCAGCTTATCACAGGGTGGAACCTACGAGCAGTACTTC.

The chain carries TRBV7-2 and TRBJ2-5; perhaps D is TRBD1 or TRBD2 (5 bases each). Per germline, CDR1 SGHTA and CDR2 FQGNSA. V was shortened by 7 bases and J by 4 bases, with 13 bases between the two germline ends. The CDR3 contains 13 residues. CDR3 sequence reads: CASTQNGGETQYF. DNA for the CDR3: TGTGCCAGCACCCAGAATGGGGGAGAGACCCAGTACTTC.

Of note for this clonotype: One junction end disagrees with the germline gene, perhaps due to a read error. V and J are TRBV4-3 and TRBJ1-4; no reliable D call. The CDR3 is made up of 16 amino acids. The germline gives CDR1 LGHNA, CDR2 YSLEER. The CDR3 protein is CASSQNSRGRDEKLCF. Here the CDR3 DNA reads TGCGCCAGCAGCCAGAATAGCCGCGGGAGGGATGAAAAACTGTGTTTT.

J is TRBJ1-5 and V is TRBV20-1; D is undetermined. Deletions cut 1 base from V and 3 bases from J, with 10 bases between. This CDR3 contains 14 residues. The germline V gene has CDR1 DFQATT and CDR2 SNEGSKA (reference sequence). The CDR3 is CSARVKGINQPQHF. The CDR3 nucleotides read TGCAGTGCTAGAGTGAAAGGAATCAATCAGCCCCAGCATTTT.

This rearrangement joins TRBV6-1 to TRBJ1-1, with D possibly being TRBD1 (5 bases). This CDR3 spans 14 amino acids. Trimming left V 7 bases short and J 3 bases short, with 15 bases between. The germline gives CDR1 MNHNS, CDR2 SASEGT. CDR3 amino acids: CASTKIGRDTEAFF. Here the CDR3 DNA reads TGTGCCAGCACCAAAATCGGCAGGGACACTGAAGCTTTCTTT.

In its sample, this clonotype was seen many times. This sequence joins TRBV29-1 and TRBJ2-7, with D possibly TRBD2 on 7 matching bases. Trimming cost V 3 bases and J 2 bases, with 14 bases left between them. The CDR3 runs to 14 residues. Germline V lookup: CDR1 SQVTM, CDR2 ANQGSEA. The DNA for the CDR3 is TGCAGCGTTGAGGGGGAGGGGACAACCTACGAGCAGTACTTC. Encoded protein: CSVEGEGTTYEQYF.

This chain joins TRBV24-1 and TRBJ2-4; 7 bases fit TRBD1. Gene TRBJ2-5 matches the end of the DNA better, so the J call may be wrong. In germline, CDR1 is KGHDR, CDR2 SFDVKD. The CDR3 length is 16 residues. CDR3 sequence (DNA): TGTGCCACCAGTGATGGACCGGGACAGATCCAAGAGACCCAGTACTTC. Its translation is CATSDGPGQIQETQYF.

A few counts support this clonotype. CDR3 region: CASSWTGYEKLFF. CDR3 bases: TGTGCCAGCAGTTGGACAGGATATGAAAAACTGTTTTTT. The chain couples TRBV6-2 or TRBV6-3 to TRBJ1-4, with 7 bases that match TRBD1. The germline V gene has CDR1 MNHEY and CDR2 SVGEGT. The J segment lost 6 bases and the V segment lost 4 bases, leaving 2 bases of the junction unmatched. The CDR3 is 13 residues long.

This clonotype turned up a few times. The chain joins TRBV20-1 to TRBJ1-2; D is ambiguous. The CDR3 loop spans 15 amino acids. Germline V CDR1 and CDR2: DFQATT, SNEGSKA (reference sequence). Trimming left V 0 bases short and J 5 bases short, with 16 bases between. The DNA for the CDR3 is TGCAGTGCTAGAGACCAGACGTGGGCAATGTATGGCTACACCTTC. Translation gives CSARDQTWAMYGYTF.

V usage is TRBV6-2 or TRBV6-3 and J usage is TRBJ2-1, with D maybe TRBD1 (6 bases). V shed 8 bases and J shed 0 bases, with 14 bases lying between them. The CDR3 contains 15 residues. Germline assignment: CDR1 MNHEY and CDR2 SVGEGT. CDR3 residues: CASRLSGASYNEQFF. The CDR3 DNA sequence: TGTGCCAGCCGGCTGTCAGGGGCCTCCTACAATGAGCAGTTCTTC.

The CDR3 protein is CSASRLAGGRNEQFF. Here the CDR3 DNA reads TGCAGTGCTTCCAGACTAGCGGGGGGGCGGAATGAGCAGTTCTTC. The gene calls are TRBV20-1 and TRBJ2-1; TRBD2 aligns across 14 bases. CDR1 is DFQATT, CDR2 SNEGSKA, per germline (reference sequence). Germline trimming cut 5 bases from V and 7 bases from J; bases unmatched to any gene: 7. CDR3 length: 15 amino acids.

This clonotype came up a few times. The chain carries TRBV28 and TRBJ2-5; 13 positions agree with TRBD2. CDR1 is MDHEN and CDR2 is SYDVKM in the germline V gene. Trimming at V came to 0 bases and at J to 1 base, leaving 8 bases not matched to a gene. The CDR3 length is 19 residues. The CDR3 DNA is TGTGCCAGCAGTTTATGGGGACTAGCGGGAACTAAAACCCAAGAGACCCAGTACTTC. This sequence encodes CASSLWGLAGTKTQETQYF.

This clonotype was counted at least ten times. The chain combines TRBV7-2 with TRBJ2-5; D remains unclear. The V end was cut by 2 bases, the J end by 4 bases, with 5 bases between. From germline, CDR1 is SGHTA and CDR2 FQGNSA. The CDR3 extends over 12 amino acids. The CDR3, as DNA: TGTGCCAGCAGCTTAAACGTAGAGACCCAGTACTTC. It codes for CASSLNVETQYF. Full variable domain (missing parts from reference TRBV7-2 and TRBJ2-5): GAGVSQSPSNKVTEKGKDVELRCDPISGHTALYWYRQSLGQGLEFLIYFQGNSAPDKSGLPSDRFSAERTGGSVSTLTIQRTQQEDSAVYLCASSLNVETQYFGPGTRLLVL.

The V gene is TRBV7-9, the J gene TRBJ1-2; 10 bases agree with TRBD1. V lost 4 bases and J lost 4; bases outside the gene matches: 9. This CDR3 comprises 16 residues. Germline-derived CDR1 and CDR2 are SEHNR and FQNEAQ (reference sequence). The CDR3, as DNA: TGTGCCAGCAGCTCCCGGGACAGGGGAGTGGGCTATGGCTACACCTTC. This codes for CASSSRDRGVGYGYTF.

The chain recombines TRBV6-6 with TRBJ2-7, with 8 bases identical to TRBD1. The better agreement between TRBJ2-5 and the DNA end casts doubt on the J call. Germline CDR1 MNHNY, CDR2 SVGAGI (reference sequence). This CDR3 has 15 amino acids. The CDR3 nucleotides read TGTGCCAGCAGTAGCCACAGGGGGTGGCAGGAGACCCAGTACTTC. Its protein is CASSSHRGWQETQYF.

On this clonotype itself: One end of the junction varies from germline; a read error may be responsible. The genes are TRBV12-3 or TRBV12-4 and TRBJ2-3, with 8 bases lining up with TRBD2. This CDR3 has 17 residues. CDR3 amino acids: CAGSFAGGPPSTDAQYF. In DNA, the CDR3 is TGTGCCGGCAGTTTCGCGGGGGGACCACCTAGCACAGATGCGCAGTATTTT.